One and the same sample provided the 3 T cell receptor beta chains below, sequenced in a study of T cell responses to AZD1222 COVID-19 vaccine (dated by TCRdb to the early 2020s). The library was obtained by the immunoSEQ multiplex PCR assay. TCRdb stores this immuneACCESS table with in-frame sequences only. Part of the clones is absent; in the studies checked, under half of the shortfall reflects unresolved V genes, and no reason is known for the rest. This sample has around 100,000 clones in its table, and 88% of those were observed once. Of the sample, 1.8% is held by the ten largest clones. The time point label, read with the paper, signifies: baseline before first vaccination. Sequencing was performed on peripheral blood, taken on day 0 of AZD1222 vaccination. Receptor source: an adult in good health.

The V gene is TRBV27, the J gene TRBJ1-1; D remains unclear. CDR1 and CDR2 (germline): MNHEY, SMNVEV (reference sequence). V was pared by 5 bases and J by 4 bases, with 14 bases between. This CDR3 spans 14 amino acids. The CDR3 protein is CASSRALAGTEAFF. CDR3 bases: TGTGCCAGCAGTCGGGCGCTTGCTGGCACTGAAGCTTTCTTT.

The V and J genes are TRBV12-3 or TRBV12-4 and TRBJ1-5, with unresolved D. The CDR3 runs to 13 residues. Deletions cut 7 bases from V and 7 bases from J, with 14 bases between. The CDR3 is CASTTMLVQPQHF. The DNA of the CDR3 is TGTGCCAGCACCACTATGCTCGTCCAGCCCCAGCATTTT.

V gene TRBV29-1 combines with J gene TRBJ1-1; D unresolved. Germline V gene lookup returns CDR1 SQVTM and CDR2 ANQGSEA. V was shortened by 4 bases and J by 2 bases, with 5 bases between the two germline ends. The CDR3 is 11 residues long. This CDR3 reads CSVAANTEAFF. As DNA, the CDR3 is TGCAGCGTTGCGGCTAACACTGAAGCTTTCTTT.